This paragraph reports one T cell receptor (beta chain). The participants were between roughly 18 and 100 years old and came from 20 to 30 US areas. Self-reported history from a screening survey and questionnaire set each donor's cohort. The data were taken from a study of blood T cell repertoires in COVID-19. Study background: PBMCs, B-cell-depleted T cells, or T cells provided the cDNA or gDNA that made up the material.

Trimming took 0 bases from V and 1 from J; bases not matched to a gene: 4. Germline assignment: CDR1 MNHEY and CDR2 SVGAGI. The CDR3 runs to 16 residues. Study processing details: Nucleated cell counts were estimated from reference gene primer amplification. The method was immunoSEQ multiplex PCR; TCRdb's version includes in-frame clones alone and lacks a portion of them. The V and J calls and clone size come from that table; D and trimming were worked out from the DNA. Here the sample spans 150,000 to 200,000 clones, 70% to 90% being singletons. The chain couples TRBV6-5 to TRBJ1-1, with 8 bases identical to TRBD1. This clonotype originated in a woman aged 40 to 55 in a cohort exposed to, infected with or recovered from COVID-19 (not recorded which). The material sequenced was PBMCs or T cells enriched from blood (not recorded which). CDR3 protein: CASSYSPQGANTEAFF. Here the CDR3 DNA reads TGTGCCAGCAGTTACTCCCCTCAGGGGGCGAACACTGAAGCTTTCTTT.